This is a list of T cell receptor beta chains from one sample in a study of response to subunit inactivated influenza vaccine. MiXCR was run by TCRdb on the RT-PCR reads, yielding one entry per CDR3 protein. The profile covers 700,000 to 800,000 distinct CDR3 sequences, with approximately 17% appearing a single time and roughly 10% taken by the ten largest. Sequencing was performed on PBMCs from blood, taken 5 to 6 days after vaccination. The source of these receptors is a man aged 50 to 59 who received an inactivated influenza vaccine. The CDR3 runs from the conserved cysteine through the conserved F or W. A D gene is named only where the DNA matches it firmly. Not every row has a clone size; where given, it reads once, few, many or a size class.

DNA	CDR3	D	size	V	J
TGCAGTGCTAGAGAGTTCCCCCCCATGGAGACCCAGTACTTC	CSAREFPPMETQYF	-	few	TRBV20-1	TRBJ2-5
TGCAGTGCAGCGACAGGGTCGGATCAGCCCCAGCATTTT	CSAATGSDQPQHF	TRBD1	-	TRBV20-1	TRBJ1-5
TGTGCCAGCAGTTTGGTCCAGGGACTCCAGTACTTC	CASSLVQGLQYF	-	many	TRBV12-3/TRBV12-4	TRBJ2-7
TGTGCCAGCAGCCGGACATTGAGTCAGCCCCAGCATTTT	CASSRTLSQPQHF	-	-	TRBV7-2	TRBJ1-5
TGTGCCAGCAGCCAAATTCTAGGCGGGGAGCTGTTTTTT	CASSQILGGELFF	-	-	TRBV7-9	TRBJ2-2
TGTGCCAGCTCACCAAACCCGATACGGAACTATGGCTACACCTTC	CASSPNPIRNYGYTF	-	-	TRBV18	TRBJ1-2
TGTGCCAGCTCACCAACCGGACACTGGCGAAACAATGAGCAGTTCTTC	CASSPTGHWRNNEQFF	-	-	TRBV18	TRBJ2-1
TGCGCCAGCAGATCGGGGTACACAGATACGCAGTATTTT	CASRSGYTDTQYF	-	many	TRBV5-1	TRBJ2-3
TGTGCCAGCAGCCCCCTGGGCGGGAGTCCCTACAATGAGCAGTTCTTC	CASSPLGGSPYNEQFF	TRBD2	few	TRBV2	TRBJ2-1
TGTGCCAGCAGTTTAGCGACAGGGCGTGGCGAGCAGTACTTC	CASSLATGRGEQYF	TRBD1	few	TRBV28	TRBJ2-7
TGCAGTGCCACAGATTTCCGCCAGGGATACACAGATACGCAGTATTTT	CSATDFRQGYTDTQYF	-	-	TRBV20-1	TRBJ2-3
TGTGCCAGCAGTTCAACCGGGACAGGCACAGATACGCAGTATTTT	CASSSTGTGTDTQYF	TRBD1	many	TRBV6-5	TRBJ2-3
TGTGCCAGCAGTTTATATGTGACAGGGGGTGGCAATCAGCCCCAGCATTTT	CASSLYVTGGGNQPQHF	TRBD1	-	TRBV12-3/TRBV12-4	TRBJ1-5
TGTGCCAGCAGCTTAGATCCGCGGGATACGCAGTATTTT	CASSLDPRDTQYF	-	few	TRBV7-2	TRBJ2-3
TGCGCCAGCAGCCAAGATCTAGGGCGGGGTCCCTACAATGAGCAGTTCTTC	CASSQDLGRGPYNEQFF	-	-	TRBV4-1	TRBJ2-1
TGTGCCAGCAGTTACTCGATTACTAGCGGGAGAATATACGAGCAGTACTTC	CASSYSITSGRIYEQYF	TRBD2	once	TRBV6-5	TRBJ2-7
TGCGCCAGCAGCGCCTCTGGAATCACAGATACGCAGTATTTT	CASSASGITDTQYF	-	-	TRBV5-1	TRBJ2-3
TGTGCCAGCTCAACGGGCCTCCCCTACGAGCAGTACTTC	CASSTGLPYEQYF	-	few	TRBV18	TRBJ2-7
TGCGCCAGCAGCCATCACAGGGCGCAGGCGAATACGCAGTATTTT	CASSHHRAQANTQYF	-	-	TRBV4-3	TRBJ2-3
TGTGCCAGCTCACCATCGAGGGGAGATGGTTCACCCCTCCACTTT	CASSPSRGDGSPLHF	-	-	TRBV18	TRBJ1-6
TGTGCCACCAGGACATGGAGCGCGGAGACCCAGTACTTC	CATRTWSAETQYF	-	few	TRBV15	TRBJ2-5
TGTGCCACCAGCAGGGATTTACAGAACACTGAAGCTTTCTTT	CATSRDLQNTEAFF	-	many	TRBV15	TRBJ1-1
TGTGCCAGCAGTTACGCGACAGGGTACGAGACCCAGTACTTC	CASSYATGYETQYF	TRBD1	-	TRBV6-5	TRBJ2-5
TGTGCCAGCAGCACCCAAGCGGGAGGGGCTAGCTACGAGCAGTACTTC	CASSTQAGGASYEQYF	TRBD2	few	TRBV11-2	TRBJ2-7
TGCAGCGCGGAAAAAGGGTACAATGAGCAGTTCTTC	CSAEKGYNEQFF	-	many	TRBV29-1	TRBJ2-1
TGTGCCACCAGAGGGAGCGACCGCACAGATACGCAGTATTTT	CATRGSDRTDTQYF	-	many	TRBV15	TRBJ2-3
TGTGCCAGCAGTCTTGGGTGGGTTGGCGCAGATACGCAGTATTTT	CASSLGWVGADTQYF	-	-	TRBV27	TRBJ2-3
TGTGCCAGCAGTTCTGAAGGGGCGCGAGGCACCGGGGAGCTGTTTTTT	CASSSEGARGTGELFF	-	few	TRBV12-3/TRBV12-4	TRBJ2-2
TGTGCCAGCGCCGGGGCTTACACTGAAGCTTTCTTT	CASAGAYTEAFF	-	-	TRBV12-3/TRBV12-4	TRBJ1-1
TGCAGTGCTAAAGGAGGGGCTGGCAATCAGCCCCAGCATTTT	CSAKGGAGNQPQHF	-	many	TRBV20-1	TRBJ1-5
TGTGCCAGCAGCTTAGGCCAAACAGAGGCGCAGTATTTT	CASSLGQTEAQYF	-	few	TRBV7-2	TRBJ2-3
TGCAGTGCTAGAGCTCCGGGACAGGGGAATGAAAAACTGTTTTTT	CSARAPGQGNEKLFF	TRBD1	few	TRBV20-1	TRBJ1-4
TGTGCCAGCACCCTAGGGGGACAGTCGAATTCTAACTATGGCTACACCTTC	CASTLGGQSNSNYGYTF	TRBD1	few	TRBV12-3/TRBV12-4	TRBJ1-2
TGTGCCAGCAGGACCAATAGCAATCAGCCCCAGCATTTT	CASRTNSNQPQHF	-	-	TRBV28	TRBJ1-5
TGCAGTGCTAGAGGGTCGGACACAGGATACCCTCTTCACTATGGCTACACCTTC	CSARGSDTGYPLHYGYTF	-	-	TRBV20-1	TRBJ1-2
TGTGCCAGCAGGCAGGGGTCGTATAATTCACCCCTCCACTTT	CASRQGSYNSPLHF	-	few	TRBV6-1	TRBJ1-6
TGCAGTGCTAGGGGCGAAGTCGGTGTGACCCAGTACTTC	CSARGEVGVTQYF	-	-	TRBV20-1	TRBJ2-5
TGTGCCAGCAGCTTAGCCCTAGCGGGGGTAGAAAGGCAGTTCTTC	CASSLALAGVERQFF	TRBD2	-	TRBV11-2	TRBJ2-1
TGTGCCAGCAGCAAATGGAGGGACGGCAAAGGACTAGCGGGGGTAGATACGCAGTATTTT	CASSKWRDGKGLAGVDTQYF	-	few	TRBV21-1	TRBJ2-3
TGTGCCAGCGGGAAAGCGGGGCACAATGAGCAGTTCTTC	CASGKAGHNEQFF	TRBD2	-	TRBV28	TRBJ2-1
TGTGCCAGCAGTTACCAACGGGACAGCGGACCCTTC	CASSYQRDSGPF	TRBD1	-	TRBV6-7	TRBJ1-2
TGTGCCAGTAGTATAGATCTAGCGGGAGCAGTGTACAATGAGCAGTTCTTC	CASSIDLAGAVYNEQFF	TRBD2	-	TRBV19	TRBJ2-1
TGTGCCAGCAGCGTAGTTCCAGGGAGAATCACTGAAGCTTTCTTT	CASSVVPGRITEAFF	-	-	TRBV9	TRBJ1-1
TGTGCCAGCAGTTTAGCGCTGGGGAAGGGGGACTTCTACGAGCAGTACTTC	CASSLALGKGDFYEQYF	-	many	TRBV12-3/TRBV12-4	TRBJ2-7
TGTGCCAGCAGCCTACCTAGCGGGAGGGGTAGTGAAGCTTTCTTT	CASSLPSGRGSEAFF	-	-	TRBV7-9	TRBJ1-1
TGCAGCGTGAGGGGGGCTAGCGTCGGCGAGCAGTACTTC	CSVRGASVGEQYF	-	few	TRBV29-1	TRBJ2-7
TGTGCCAGCAGCTTAGCTGGGGCGGGGGGGCAGACCCAGTACTTC	CASSLAGAGGQTQYF	TRBD2	few	TRBV7-2	TRBJ2-5
TGCGCCAGCAGCTATGGACGGGCGAACACCGGGGAGCTGTTTTTT	CASSYGRANTGELFF	-	few	TRBV5-1	TRBJ2-2
TGTGCCAGCATCAACGGGATCGCTGAAGGGACCCAGTACTTC	CASINGIAEGTQYF	-	few	TRBV7-9	TRBJ2-5
TGCAGTGCTAGGACCACACGGAACACCGGGGAGCTGTTTTTT	CSARTTRNTGELFF	-	-	TRBV20-1	TRBJ2-2
TGTGCCAGCAGCGTAGGGTACGGTAGCGGTGAAAAACTGTTTTTT	CASSVGYGSGEKLFF	-	-	TRBV9	TRBJ1-4
TGCGCCAGCAGCTTCCACCGCGCAACTAATGAAAAACTGTTTTTT	CASSFHRATNEKLFF	-	-	TRBV5-1	TRBJ1-4
TGTGCCAGCAGTCCTGACTTTGGTGAGCAGTTCTTC	CASSPDFGEQFF	-	many	TRBV12-3/TRBV12-4	TRBJ2-1
TGCAGTGCTAGAGTACTAGCGGGAAGGGGTATGACCGGGGAGCTGTTTTTT	CSARVLAGRGMTGELFF	TRBD2	few	TRBV20-1	TRBJ2-2
TGTGCCAGCAGTTCAATGCTCAGACCGGGACTAGCGTACTCCTACGAGCAGTACTTC	CASSSMLRPGLAYSYEQYF	TRBD2	-	TRBV27	TRBJ2-7
TGTGCCAGCAGGACAGTGGGGGGGCGGAACAATGAGCAGTTCTTC	CASRTVGGRNNEQFF	-	few	TRBV6-1	TRBJ2-1
TGTGCCAGCAGCTTACCGACCGGGACAGGGGAAGGTGAGCAGTTCTTC	CASSLPTGTGEGEQFF	TRBD1	few	TRBV7-9	TRBJ2-1